This paragraph reports one TCR beta chain. The CDR3 is 16 residues long. J lost 2 bases, V lost 3 bases, and 4 bases had no gene match. Per germline, CDR1 SEHNR and CDR2 FQNEAQ (reference sequence). Assay: immunoSEQ multiplex PCR; the TCRdb copy retains only in-frame clones and omits some. The sample consists of roughly 330,000 clones, over 70% of them appearing once. This sample stems from a study of blood T cell repertoires in COVID-19. Specimen: PBMCs or T cells enriched from blood (not recorded which). This sequence originates from a man between 25 and 39 years old who had recovered from COVID-19. This chain joins TRBV7-9 and TRBJ2-1, with 10 nucleotides matching TRBD1. Here the CDR3 DNA reads TGTGCCAGCAGCTTGAGAGGGACAGGGGCCTACAATGAGCAGTTCTTC. It codes for CASSLRGTGAYNEQFF.